This TCR beta chain was retrieved from a study of regulatory T cells in long-lasting Graves disease. The count of this clonotype is one. The antigen is undetermined. One end of the junction does not line up with germline, which may come from a read error. Looked up from germline, CDR1 is SGHAT and CDR2 is FQNNGV. The CDR3 loop spans 17 amino acids. Findings and caveats of the study: Persistent disease samples used TRBV28, TRBJ1-2 and TRBJ2-5 preferentially. Possibly, accuracy suffered from the small sample size.

Researchers made TCR beta libraries by using iRepertoire HTBI primers and running Arm-PCR on CDR3 regions. MiXCR was run by TCRdb on the multiplex PCR reads, yielding one entry per CDR3 protein. The table shows hundreds of thousands of distinct CDR3 sequences, with about a fifth occurring only once. The time point: persistent/refractory GD, antithyroid drugs over 5 years with positive TRAb. The TCR library was prepared using RNA isolated from PBMCs. Collection of peripheral blood (roughly 9.7 milliliters) was done using EDTA tubes. The specimen was peripheral blood mononuclear cells (PBMCs), collected when the disease was refractory, from a patient treated with antithyroid drugs. The clonotype originates from a female donor with Graves disease. The chain joins TRBV11-2 to TRBJ1-1, with D maybe TRBD1 (5 bases). CDR3 sequence: CAGSSGGGWALNTEAFF. As DNA, the CDR3 is TGTGCCGGCAGCTCCGGCGGGGGATGGGCCCTTAACACTGAAGCTTTCTTT.